The present T cell receptor (beta chain) was sequenced within a study of identifying expanded T cells in peripheral blood. The CDR3 is 14 amino acids. The V end lost 1 base, the J end lost 8 bases, and 12 bases lay between the germline ends. CDR1 and CDR2 from the germline V gene are SGHAT and FQNNGV. Clones were read by immunoSEQ multiplex PCR, and TCRdb kept only the in-frame ones, dropping some. Found here are 60,000 to 80,000 clones, 75% to 90% of them singletons; the top ten hold over 2.5%. Sequenced sample: blood. This receptor was identified in a person aged 18-69 years in good health. The J gene is TRBJ2-4, the V gene TRBV11-2, with D perhaps being TRBD1 or TRBD2 (5 bases each). CDR3 DNA sequence: TGTGCCAGCAGCTTAGTGAGAGGGGTGGACATTCAGTACTTC. It specifies CASSLVRGVDIQYF.